What follows are 20 T cell receptor beta chains derived from one specimen sequenced in a study of regulatory T cells in long-lasting Graves disease. Library construction for TCR beta used iRepertoire HTBI primers and Arm-PCR of CDR3 regions. TCRdb reprocessed the multiplex PCR reads via MiXCR and lists one record per CDR3 protein. The repertoire includes 650,000 to 700,000 distinct CDR3 sequences, 25% to 35% of them detected once, and 40% to 55% sits in the top ten. Regarding time point: persistent/refractory GD, antithyroid drugs over 5 years with positive TRAb. Construction of the TCR library relied on RNA isolated from PBMCs. The sequenced sample was peripheral blood mononuclear cells (PBMCs), obtained when the disease was refractory, from a patient treated with antithyroid drugs. Receptors were obtained from a female donor with Graves disease.

The chain is built from TRBV3-1 and TRBJ2-2; TRBD2 agrees at 9 bases. The CDR3 covers 17 residues. Germline CDR1 reads LGHDT; CDR2 reads YNNKEL (reference sequence). V shed 2 bases and J 3 bases; nucleotides not matched to a gene: 7. CDR3 sequence reads: CASSQFGGRAHTGELFF. The CDR3 nucleotides read TGTGCCAGCAGCCAATTCGGCGGGAGGGCCCACACCGGGGAGCTGTTTTTT.

Concerning this clonotype: This sequence is one base from a far larger clone and is likely a read error. V usage is TRBV7-3 and J usage is TRBJ2-7, with TRBD1 matching over 7 bases. The germline CDR1 and CDR2 sequences are SGHTA and FQGTGA. The CDR3 totals 13 residues. Unmatched junction bases numbered 4, after V lost 5 bases and J lost 3 bases. In nucleotides, the CDR3 is TGTGCCAGCAGCCCGGGACAGCGCTACGAGCAGTACTTC. Translated, it gives CASSPGQRYEQYF.

This clonotype showed up just a few times. The chain couples TRBV6-1 to TRBJ2-7; D uncertain. The CDR3 extends over 13 amino acids. Germline V CDR1 and CDR2: MNHNS, SASEGT. Between the trimmed V and J ends, which lost 2 bases and 6 bases, there was a span of 11 bases. Here the CDR3 reads CASSETLVSEQYF. DNA of the CDR3: TGTGCCAGCAGTGAAACTTTGGTGAGCGAGCAGTACTTC.

This clonotype came up a few times. This chain connects TRBV27 to TRBJ2-1; the match to TRBD2 covers 9 bases. Trimming removed 2 bases from V and 0 bases from J; junction bases left unmatched: 2. CDR1 is MNHEY, CDR2 SMNVEV, per germline (reference sequence). The CDR3 length is 16 residues. The CDR3: CASSLAGGSSYNEQFF. The CDR3 DNA is TGTGCCAGCAGTTTAGCGGGAGGGAGCTCCTACAATGAGCAGTTCTTC.

As regards this clonotype: The CDR3 does not end in the conserved phenylalanine or tryptophan, so this is likely a read error. The chain links TRBV11-2 to TRBJ2-7; 9 nucleotides agree with TRBD2. Germline values: CDR1 SGHAT, CDR2 FQNNGV. The ends lost 5 bases at V and 3 bases at J; junction bases unmatched: 11. The CDR3 covers 16 residues. CDR3 DNA: TGTGCCAGCAGCCCACGGCCGGGACTAGCACACTACGAGCAGTACCTC. This translates into CASSPRPGLAHYEQYL.

V gene TRBV12-3 or TRBV12-4 combines with J gene TRBJ1-1; D is ambiguous. This CDR3 spans 10 amino acids. With 5 bases removed from V and 8 bases from J, the gap between germline ends came to 6 bases. CDR3 sequence reads: CASSGWEAFF. CDR3 DNA: TGTGCCAGCAGTGGCTGGGAAGCTTTCTTT.

This clonotype appeared a few times. This chain uses TRBV6-2 or TRBV6-3 with TRBJ1-2; D might be TRBD1 (5 bases). Trimming removed 5 bases at V and 4 bases at J, with 17 bases between. The germline gives CDR1 MNHEY, CDR2 SVGEGT. The CDR3 is 15 amino acids. DNA of the CDR3: TGTGCCAGCAGTGAGGGGCATAGCAGAAGCTATGGCTACACCTTC. It codes for CASSEGHSRSYGYTF.

This clonotype was detected a few times. The chain joins TRBV20-1 to TRBJ2-4; D may be TRBD2 (6 bases). With 5 bases removed from V and 6 bases from J, the gap between germline ends came to 14 bases. This CDR3 is 13 amino acids long. Germline assignment: CDR1 DFQATT and CDR2 SNEGSKA (reference sequence). The CDR3 DNA reads TGCAGTGCTCTCCCCGGAGCGGGAAACATTCAGTACTTC. It specifies CSALPGAGNIQYF.

The CDR3 DNA reads as TGTGCCAGCAGTTTATCCGGGACAAACACTGAAGCTTTCTTT. This sequence encodes CASSLSGTNTEAFF. The genes are TRBV6-5 and TRBJ1-1, with D possibly TRBD1 on 6 matching bases. This CDR3 is built from 14 residues. Germline CDR1 reads MNHEY; CDR2 reads SVGAGI. The germline V and J ends were trimmed by 4 bases and 2 bases, with 11 bases remaining between them.

On this clonotype itself: This CDR3 fails to terminate in the conserved phenylalanine or tryptophan, so it likely reflects a read error. The chain is built from TRBV10-3 and TRBJ1-1, with TRBD1 matching over 9 bases. This CDR3 is 14 amino acids long. V shed 6 bases, J shed 0 bases, and the junction held 2 bases outside the gene matches. CDR1 and CDR2 (germline): ENHRY, SYGVKD. The CDR3 spells CAIRQGAMNTEAFS. Here the CDR3 DNA reads TGTGCCATCAGACAGGGGGCTATGAACACTGAAGCTTTCTCT.

The chain is built from TRBV12-3 or TRBV12-4 and TRBJ2-2, with D perhaps given as TRBD1 or TRBD2 (5 bases each). The CDR3 has 15 amino acids. V lost 3 bases and J 5 bases, leaving 13 bases between the germline ends. CDR3 nucleotides: TGTGCCAGCAGTTTGAGGGGATCTACGACCGGGGAGCTGTTTTTT. Its translation: CASSLRGSTTGELFF.

This clonotype came up a few times. The chain carries TRBV6-1 and TRBJ1-3; D gene unclear. Trimming left V 2 bases short and J 0 bases short, with 5 bases between. Germline CDR1 is MNHNS and CDR2 is SASEGT. The CDR3 is made up of 14 amino acids. The CDR3 region has the DNA TGTGCCAGCAGTGAAAAGACCTCTGGAAACACCATATATTTT. This codes for CASSEKTSGNTIYF.

This clonotype was observed a few times. The rearrangement uses TRBV7-9 and TRBJ2-7; 8 bases match TRBD1. Germline V lookup: CDR1 SEHNR, CDR2 FQNEAQ (reference sequence). Trimming cost V 5 bases and J 5 bases; bases outside gene matches: 17. There are 17 residues in the CDR3. Here the CDR3 reads CASSPPPRDRTLDEQYF. The CDR3 bases are TGTGCCAGCAGCCCACCTCCCCGGGACAGGACTCTGGACGAGCAGTACTTC.

This rearrangement joins TRBV20-1 to TRBJ1-5; D unresolved. Germline CDR1 reads DFQATT; CDR2 reads SNEGSKA (reference sequence). The CDR3 covers 14 residues. Trimming cost V 4 bases and J 0 bases, with 10 bases left between them. This CDR3 reads CSATYRDSNQPQHF. The CDR3, as DNA: TGCAGTGCTACGTATCGGGATAGCAATCAGCCCCAGCATTTT.

This clonotype has more than one count but fewer than ten. The chain uses TRBV15 and TRBJ1-4; the match to TRBD1 covers 7 bases. The CDR3 is 14 amino acids. Per germline, CDR1 LNHNV and CDR2 YYDKDF (reference sequence). With 6 bases clipped from V and 8 bases from J, the junction kept 9 bases outside the gene matches. The CDR3 nucleotides read TGTGCCACCAGTGCGGACAGGTACGGCGAAAAACTGTTTTTT. Its translation is CATSADRYGEKLFF.

Comment on this clonotype: One end of the junction does not line up with germline, which may come from a read error. This chain uses TRBV28 with TRBJ2-7; 9 nucleotides agree with TRBD1. The CDR3 covers 14 residues. Germline lookup yields CDR1 MDHEN and CDR2 SYDVKM. In nucleotides, the CDR3 is TGTGTCAGCAGTTCGACAGGGGGCTCCTACGAGCAGTACTTC. It is translated as CVSSSTGGSYEQYF.

This clonotype has a handful of counts. This chain connects TRBV30 to TRBJ1-6, with D possibly matching TRBD1 (6 bases). The ends were cut back, 8 bases at V and 10 bases at J, with 9 bases in the middle. The CDR3 runs 10 residues. Germline V gives CDR1 GTSNPN, CDR2 SVGIG (reference sequence). CDR3 amino acids: CAGGGSPLHF. DNA of the CDR3: TGTGCCGGAGGGGGATCACCCCTCCACTTT. The variable domain in full, with the rest retrieved from reference TRBV30 and TRBJ1-6, is SQTIHQWPATLVQPVGSPLSLECTVEGTSNPNLYWYRQAAGRGLQLLFYSVGIGQISSEVPQNLSASRPQDRQFILSSKKLLLSDSGFYLCAGGGSPLHFGNGTRLTVT.

The chain has TRBV7-6 and TRBJ2-7; tentative D call: TRBD2 (7 bases). The CDR3 has 16 residues. CDR1 is SGHVS, CDR2 FNYEAQ, per germline. Trimming removed 1 base at V and 2 bases at J, with 15 bases between. CDR3 coding DNA: TGTGCCAGCAGCTTAGGAGGGGGGGTTAACACCTACGAGCAGTACTTC. Protein sequence: CASSLGGGVNTYEQYF.

J is TRBJ1-1 and V is TRBV10-3; D remains unclear. Germline CDR1 is ENHRY and CDR2 is SYGVKD. V was pared by 3 bases and J by 0 bases, with 8 bases between. The length of the CDR3 is 14 residues. CDR3 nucleotide sequence: TGTGCCATCAGTGAAGGGTTAATGAACACTGAAGCTTTCTTT. This sequence encodes CAISEGLMNTEAFF.

In its sample, this clonotype was seen many times. The rearrangement links TRBV28 to TRBJ2-7; D is possibly TRBD2 (5 bases). Germline V gene sequence: CDR1 MDHEN, CDR2 SYDVKM. The CDR3 extends over 11 amino acids. The V and J ends lost 6 bases and 5 bases respectively, with 8 bases between them. The CDR3 loop reads CASRRVHEQYF. The CDR3, as DNA: TGTGCCAGCAGGAGGGTTCACGAGCAGTACTTC.